This TCR beta chain was sequenced during a study of cytomegalovirus exposure and HLA in healthy donors. The study's findings and limits: Clonal expansion, a later analysis showed, was greater in HLA-associated TCR beta chains than in equally common others. It was confirmed in vitro that a few of the CMV-associated chains were specific for CMV antigens.

Vbeta (60) and Jbeta (13) primers were used in the PCR. Produced via immunoSEQ multiplex PCR; TCRdb's table is partial and in-frame only. This table has under 90,000 clones, around 80% appearing once. A note on this clone: Its target is unknown.

The CDR3 runs 13 residues. J lost 6 bases, V lost 6 bases, and 4 bases had no gene match. CDR1 SEHNR and CDR2 FQNEAQ come from the germline V gene (reference sequence). The receptor was derived from a man in his fifties or sixties in good health and CMV-seropositive. This chain joins TRBV7-9 and TRBJ2-1, with 8 bases aligning to TRBD2. The sequenced sample was PBMCs. CDR3 sequence reads: CASRYTSGNEQFF. CDR3 nucleotides: TGTGCCAGCAGGTATACTAGCGGCAATGAGCAGTTCTTC. The full variable domain, completed using reference TRBV7-9 and TRBJ2-1, is DTGVSQNPRHKITKRGQNVTFRCDPISEHNRLYWYRQTLGQGPEFLTYFQNEAQLEKSRLLSDRFSAERPKGSFSTLEIQRTEQGDSAMYLCASRYTSGNEQFFGPGTRLTVL.